This T cell receptor (beta chain) was recovered during a study of shared clonotypes between healthy human individuals. Study results and caveats: For sorted subsets, rarefaction showed incomplete sequencing despite large depth.

A remark on this clone: What it recognizes is unknown.

All donors were Caucasian adults living in Nashville, Tennessee. Splitting the CD4+ cells yielded a CD45RA+ naive subset and a CD45RA-negative memory subset. TCRdb's copy holds only in-frame clones and misses some; the assay was immunoSEQ multiplex PCR. The sample lists 980,000 or so clones, approximately 76% occurring once. Trimming took 4 bases from V and 3 from J, leaving 15 bases between them. Germline V CDR1 and CDR2: LNHDA, SQIVND (reference sequence). The CDR3 covers 15 residues. The origin of this receptor is a man younger than 35 in good health. Material: memory CD4+ T cells sorted from blood. Indicated subset: CD45RA-negative fraction. The V gene is TRBV19, the J gene TRBJ1-2, with a possible D match to TRBD1 (5 bases). CDR3 in amino acids: CASSTRGLLDYGYTF. DNA for the CDR3: TGTGCCAGTAGTACCCGGGGCCTTCTAGACTATGGCTACACCTTC.